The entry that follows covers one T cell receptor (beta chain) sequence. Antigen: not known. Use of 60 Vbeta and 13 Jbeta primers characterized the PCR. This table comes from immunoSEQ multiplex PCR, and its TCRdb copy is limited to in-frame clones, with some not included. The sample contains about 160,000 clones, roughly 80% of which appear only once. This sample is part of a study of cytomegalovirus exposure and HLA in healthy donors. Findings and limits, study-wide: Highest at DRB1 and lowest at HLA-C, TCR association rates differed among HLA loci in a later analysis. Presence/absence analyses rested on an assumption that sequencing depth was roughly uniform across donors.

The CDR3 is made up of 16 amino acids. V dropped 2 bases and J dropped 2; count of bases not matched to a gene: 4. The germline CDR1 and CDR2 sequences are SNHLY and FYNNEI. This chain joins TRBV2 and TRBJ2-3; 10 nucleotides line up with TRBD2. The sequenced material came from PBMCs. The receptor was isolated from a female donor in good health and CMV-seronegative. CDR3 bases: TGTGCCAGCAGTGAAAAGCGGGGGGGCCACACAGATACGCAGTATTTT. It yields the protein CASSEKRGGHTDTQYF.